Detailed here is one TCR beta chain. Its antigen is currently unknown. All of the donors were Caucasians in good health. This sample was taken from a study of identical twins. Germline CDR1 reads SGHRS; CDR2 reads YFSETQ. Losses at the gene ends were 4 bases for V and 13 bases for J; bases not matched to a gene: 8. The CDR3 extends over 12 amino acids. Template switching supplied a universal primer site; unique molecular identifiers were carried on the cDNA. TCRdb re-called the 5' RACE reads through MiXCR, storing one row per CDR3 protein. The sample includes roughly 750,000 distinct CDR3 sequences, roughly 20% of them seen just once. Regarding the study as a whole: Researchers reported excess low generation probability among twin-shared out-of-frame alpha sequences.

The same sample was also used in a study of T cells expressing NK-cell markers.

The sequencing input was PBMCs. The chain uses TRBV5-1 and TRBJ1-3, with 7 nucleotides matching TRBD1. This receptor was identified in a woman under 30 in good health. Written as DNA, the CDR3 is TGCGCCAGCAGCCTCGACAGGGCTCCTATATATTTT. This gives the protein CASSLDRAPIYF.